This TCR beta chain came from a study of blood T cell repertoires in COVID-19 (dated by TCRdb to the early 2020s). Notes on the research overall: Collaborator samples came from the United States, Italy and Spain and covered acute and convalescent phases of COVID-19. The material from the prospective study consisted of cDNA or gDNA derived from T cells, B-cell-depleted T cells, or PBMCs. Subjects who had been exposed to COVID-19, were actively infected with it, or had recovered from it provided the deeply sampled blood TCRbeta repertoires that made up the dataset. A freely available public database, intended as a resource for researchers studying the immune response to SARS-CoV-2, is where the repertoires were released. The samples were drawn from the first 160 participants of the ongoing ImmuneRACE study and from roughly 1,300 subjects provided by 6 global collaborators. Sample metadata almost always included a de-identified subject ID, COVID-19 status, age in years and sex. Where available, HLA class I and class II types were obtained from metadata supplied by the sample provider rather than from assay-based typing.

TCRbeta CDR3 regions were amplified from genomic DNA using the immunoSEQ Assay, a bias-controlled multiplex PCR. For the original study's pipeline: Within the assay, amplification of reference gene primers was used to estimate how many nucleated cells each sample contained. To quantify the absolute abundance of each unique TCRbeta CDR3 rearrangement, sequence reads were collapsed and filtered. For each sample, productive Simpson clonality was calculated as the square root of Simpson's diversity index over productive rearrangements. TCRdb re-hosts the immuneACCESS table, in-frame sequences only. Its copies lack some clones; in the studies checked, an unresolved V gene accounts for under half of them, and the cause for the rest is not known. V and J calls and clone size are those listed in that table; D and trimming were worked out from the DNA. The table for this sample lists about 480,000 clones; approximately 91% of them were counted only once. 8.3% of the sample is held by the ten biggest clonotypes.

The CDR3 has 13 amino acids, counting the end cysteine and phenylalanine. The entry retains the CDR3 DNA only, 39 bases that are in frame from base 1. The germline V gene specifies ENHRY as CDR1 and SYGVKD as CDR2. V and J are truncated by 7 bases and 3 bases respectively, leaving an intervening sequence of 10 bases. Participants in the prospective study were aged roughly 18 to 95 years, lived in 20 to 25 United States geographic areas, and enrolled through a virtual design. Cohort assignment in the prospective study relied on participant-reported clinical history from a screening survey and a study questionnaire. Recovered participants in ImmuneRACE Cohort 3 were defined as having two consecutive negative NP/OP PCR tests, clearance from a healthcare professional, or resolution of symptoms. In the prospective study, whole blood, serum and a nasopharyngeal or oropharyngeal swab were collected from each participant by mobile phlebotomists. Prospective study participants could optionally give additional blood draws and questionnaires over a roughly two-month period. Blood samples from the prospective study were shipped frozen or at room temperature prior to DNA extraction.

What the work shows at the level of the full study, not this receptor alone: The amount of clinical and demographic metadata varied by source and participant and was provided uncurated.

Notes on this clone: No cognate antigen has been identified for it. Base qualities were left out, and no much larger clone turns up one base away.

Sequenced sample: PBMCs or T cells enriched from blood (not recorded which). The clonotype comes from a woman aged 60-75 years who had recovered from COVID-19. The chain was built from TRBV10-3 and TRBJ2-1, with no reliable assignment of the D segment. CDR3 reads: CAITPVLYNEQFF. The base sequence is TGTGCCATCACCCCAGTTCTCTACAATGAGCAGTTCTTC.